This T cell receptor (beta chain) was sequenced for a study of T cells expressing NK-cell markers. Looking at the study overall: Repertoires of TCR beta were obtained from T cells sorted as CD3+CD56+NKG2C+, CD3+CD56+NKG2C- and CD3+CD56-NKG2C+.

TCRdb re-called the 5' RACE reads; every CDR3 protein appears as one record, without DNA. The sample holds hundreds of thousands of distinct CDR3 sequences. Specimen: blood T cells: a sorted CD56 or NKG2C T cell subset, CD4+ or CD8+ T cells, or bulk PBMC T cells (not recorded which). The sequence came from a man aged 18 to 30 in good health.

CDR3 sequence reads: CASSYPPGLGANSPLHF. This chain joins TRBV6-5 and TRBJ1-6. Germline V gene data show CDR1 as MNHEY and CDR2 as SVGAGI. The CDR3 spans 17 residues.